Sequencing of this T cell receptor (beta chain) was carried out in a study of beta chain features in type 1 diabetes. The CDR3 sequence is 11 residues long. V was clipped by 7 bases and J by 4 bases, with 10 bases between them. Germline CDR1 is GTSNPN and CDR2 is SVGIG (reference sequence). Details on this clone: The antigen is unknown.

The study's findings and limits: Type 1 diabetes patients had fewer VDJ junction insertions and more deletions.

All of the isolated RNA was reverse transcribed, so expressed TCRB transcripts were sequenced. This table comes from immunoSEQ multiplex PCR, and its TCRdb copy is limited to in-frame clones, with some not included. The repertoire consists of about 350,000 clones, with 15% to 20% occurring once and the leading ten covering 0.044%. The receptor was derived from a woman between 18 and 29 years old in good health. What was sequenced was naive CD4+ T cells from blood. The chain is built from TRBV30 and TRBJ1-2; tentative D call: TRBD1 (5 bases). The CDR3 loop is CALTVLYGYTF. The DNA of the CDR3 is TGTGCCTTGACAGTACTCTATGGCTACACCTTC.